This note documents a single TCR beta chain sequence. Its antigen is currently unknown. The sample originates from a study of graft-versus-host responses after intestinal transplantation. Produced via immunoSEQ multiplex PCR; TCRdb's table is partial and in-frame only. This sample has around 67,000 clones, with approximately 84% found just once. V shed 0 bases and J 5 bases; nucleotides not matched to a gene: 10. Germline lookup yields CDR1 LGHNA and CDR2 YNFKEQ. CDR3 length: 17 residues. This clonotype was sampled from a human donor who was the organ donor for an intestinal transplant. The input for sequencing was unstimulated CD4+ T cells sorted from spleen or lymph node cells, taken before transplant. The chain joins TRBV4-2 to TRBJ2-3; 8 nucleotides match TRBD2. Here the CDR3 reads CASSQEGIAGIGDTQYF. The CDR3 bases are TGTGCCAGCAGCCAAGAAGGGATAGCGGGGATCGGAGATACGCAGTATTTT.